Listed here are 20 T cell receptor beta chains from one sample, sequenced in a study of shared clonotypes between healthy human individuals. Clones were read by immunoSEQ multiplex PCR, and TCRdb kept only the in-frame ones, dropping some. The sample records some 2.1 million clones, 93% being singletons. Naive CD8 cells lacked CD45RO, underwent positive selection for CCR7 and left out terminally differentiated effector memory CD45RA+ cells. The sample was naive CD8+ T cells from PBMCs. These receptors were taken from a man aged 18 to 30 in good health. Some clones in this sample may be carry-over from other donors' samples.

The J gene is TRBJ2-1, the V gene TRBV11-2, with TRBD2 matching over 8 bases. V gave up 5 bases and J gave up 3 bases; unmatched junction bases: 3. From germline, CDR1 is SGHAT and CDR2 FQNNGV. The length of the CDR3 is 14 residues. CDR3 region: CASSIGGGYNEQFF. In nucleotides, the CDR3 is TGTGCCAGCAGCATCGGGGGGGGCTACAATGAGCAGTTCTTC.

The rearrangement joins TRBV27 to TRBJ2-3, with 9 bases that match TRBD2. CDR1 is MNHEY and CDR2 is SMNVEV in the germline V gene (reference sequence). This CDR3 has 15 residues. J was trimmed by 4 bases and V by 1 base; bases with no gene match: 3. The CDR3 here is CASSLLAGAPDTQYF. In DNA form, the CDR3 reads TGTGCCAGCAGTTTATTAGCGGGAGCCCCAGATACGCAGTATTTT.

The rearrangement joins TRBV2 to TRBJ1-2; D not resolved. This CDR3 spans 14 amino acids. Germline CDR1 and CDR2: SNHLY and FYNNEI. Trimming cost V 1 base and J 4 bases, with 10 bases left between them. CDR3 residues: CASSEEGSFYGYTF. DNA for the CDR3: TGTGCCAGCAGTGAAGAGGGCAGCTTCTATGGCTACACCTTC.

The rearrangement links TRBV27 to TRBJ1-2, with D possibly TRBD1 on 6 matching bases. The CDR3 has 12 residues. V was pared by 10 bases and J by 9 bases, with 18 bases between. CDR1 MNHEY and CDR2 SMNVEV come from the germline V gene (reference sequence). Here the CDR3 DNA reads TGTGCCATCCGGACAGCCGATTTGAGCTACACCTTC. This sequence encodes CAIRTADLSYTF.

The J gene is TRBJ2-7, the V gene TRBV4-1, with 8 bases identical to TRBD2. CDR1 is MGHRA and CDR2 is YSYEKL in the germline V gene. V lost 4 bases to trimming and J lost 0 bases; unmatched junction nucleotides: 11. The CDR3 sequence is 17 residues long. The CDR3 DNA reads TGCGCCAGCAGCCCACTGGGCGGGGGGCTTAGCTCCTACGAGCAGTACTTC. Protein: CASSPLGGGLSSYEQYF.

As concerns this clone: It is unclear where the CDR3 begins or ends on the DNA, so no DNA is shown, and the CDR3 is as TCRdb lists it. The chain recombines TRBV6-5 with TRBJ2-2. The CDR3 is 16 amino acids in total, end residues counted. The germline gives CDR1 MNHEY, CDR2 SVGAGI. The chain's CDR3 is CASSYSSGQHTGELFF.

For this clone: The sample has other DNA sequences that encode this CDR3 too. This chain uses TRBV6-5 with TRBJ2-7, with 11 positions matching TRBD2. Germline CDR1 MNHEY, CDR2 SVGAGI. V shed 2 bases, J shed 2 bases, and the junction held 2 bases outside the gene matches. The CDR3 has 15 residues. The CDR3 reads CASSYGLAGAYEQYF. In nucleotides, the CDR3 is TGTGCCAGCAGTTACGGACTAGCGGGTGCCTACGAGCAGTACTTC.

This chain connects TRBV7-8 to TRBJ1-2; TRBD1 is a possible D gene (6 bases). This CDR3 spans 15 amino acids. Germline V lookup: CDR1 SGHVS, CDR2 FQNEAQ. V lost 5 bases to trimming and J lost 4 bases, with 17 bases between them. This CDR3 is CASSPSGGGPYGYTF. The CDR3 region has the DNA TGTGCCAGCAGCCCCAGCGGGGGGGGGCCCTATGGCTACACCTTC.

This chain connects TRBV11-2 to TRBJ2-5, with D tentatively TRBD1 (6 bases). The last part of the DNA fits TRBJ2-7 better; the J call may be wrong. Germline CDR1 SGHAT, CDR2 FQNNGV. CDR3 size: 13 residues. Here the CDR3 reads CASCDRTSYEQYF. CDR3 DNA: TGTGCCAGCTGCGACAGGACTTCCTACGAGCAGTACTTC.

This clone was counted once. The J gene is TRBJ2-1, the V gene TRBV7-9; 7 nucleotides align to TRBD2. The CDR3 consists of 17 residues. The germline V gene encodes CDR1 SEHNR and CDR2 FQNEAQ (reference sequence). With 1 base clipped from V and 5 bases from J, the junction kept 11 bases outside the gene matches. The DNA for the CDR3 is TGTGCCAGCAGCTTAGGTTCCTTCGCGGGAGAGGACAATGAGCAGTTCTTC. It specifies CASSLGSFAGEDNEQFF.

The CDR3 spells CASSLVYDTPTPSSNEQFF. CDR3 nucleotides: TGTGCCAGCAGCTTGGTTTACGACACCCCTACCCCATCAAGCAATGAGCAGTTCTTC. The rearrangement links TRBV5-6 to TRBJ2-1; D is ambiguous. There are 19 residues in the CDR3. V was shortened by 0 bases and J by 6 bases, with 25 bases between the two germline ends. The germline V gene has CDR1 SGHDT and CDR2 YYEEEE. Supplemented by reference TRBV5-6 and TRBJ2-1, the full variable domain reads DAGVTQSPTHLIKTRGQQVTLRCSPKSGHDTVSWYQQALGQGPQFIFQYYEEEERQRGNFPDRFSGHQFPNYSSELNVNALLLGDSALYLCASSLVYDTPTPSSNEQFFGPGTRLTVL.

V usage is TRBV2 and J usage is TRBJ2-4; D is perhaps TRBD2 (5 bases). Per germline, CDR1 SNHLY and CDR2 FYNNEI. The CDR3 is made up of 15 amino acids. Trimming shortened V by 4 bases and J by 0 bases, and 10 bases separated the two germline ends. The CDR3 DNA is TGTGCCAGCAGTGGTTCCGGACTAGCCAAAAACATTCAGTACTTC. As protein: CASSGSGLAKNIQYF.

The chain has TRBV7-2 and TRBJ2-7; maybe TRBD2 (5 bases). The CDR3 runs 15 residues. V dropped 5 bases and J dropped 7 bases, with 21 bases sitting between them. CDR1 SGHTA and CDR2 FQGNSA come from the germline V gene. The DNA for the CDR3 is TGTGCCAGCAGCCCCCGGCCGGGAACCCCCCAGGAGCAGTACTTC. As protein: CASSPRPGTPQEQYF.

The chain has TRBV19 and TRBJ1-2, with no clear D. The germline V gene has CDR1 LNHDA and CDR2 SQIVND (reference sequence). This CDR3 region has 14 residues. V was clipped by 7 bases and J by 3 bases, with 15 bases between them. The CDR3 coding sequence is TGTGCCAGTACGGCCGGGCCCCTATACTATGGCTACACCTTC. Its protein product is CASTAGPLYYGYTF.

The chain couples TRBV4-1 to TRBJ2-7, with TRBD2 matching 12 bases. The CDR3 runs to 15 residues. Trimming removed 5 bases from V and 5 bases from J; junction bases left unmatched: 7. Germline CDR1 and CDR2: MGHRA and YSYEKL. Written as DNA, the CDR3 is TGCGCCAGCAGCGCCGGGACTAGCGGGTTTAACGAGCAGTACTTC. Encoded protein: CASSAGTSGFNEQYF.

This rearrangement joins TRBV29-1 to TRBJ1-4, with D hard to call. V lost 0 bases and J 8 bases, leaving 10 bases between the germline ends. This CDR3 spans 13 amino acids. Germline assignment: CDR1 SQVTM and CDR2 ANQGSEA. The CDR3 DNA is TGCAGCGTTGAAGAGAAATTGTCGGAAAAACTGTTTTTT. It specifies CSVEEKLSEKLFF.

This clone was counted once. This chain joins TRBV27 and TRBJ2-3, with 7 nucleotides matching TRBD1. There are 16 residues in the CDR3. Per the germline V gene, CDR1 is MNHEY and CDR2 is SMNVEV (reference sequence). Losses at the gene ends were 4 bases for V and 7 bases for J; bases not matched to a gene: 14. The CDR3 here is CASSSTGDGWGNTQYF. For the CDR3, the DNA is TGTGCCAGCAGTTCCACAGGGGACGGTTGGGGGAATACGCAGTATTTT.

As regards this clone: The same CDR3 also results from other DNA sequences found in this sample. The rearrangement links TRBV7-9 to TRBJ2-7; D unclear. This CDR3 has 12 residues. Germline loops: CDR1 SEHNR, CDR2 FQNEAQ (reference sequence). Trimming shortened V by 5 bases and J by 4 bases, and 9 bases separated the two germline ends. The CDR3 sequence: CASSDGAYEQYF. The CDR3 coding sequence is TGTGCCAGCAGCGACGGCGCTTACGAGCAGTACTTC.

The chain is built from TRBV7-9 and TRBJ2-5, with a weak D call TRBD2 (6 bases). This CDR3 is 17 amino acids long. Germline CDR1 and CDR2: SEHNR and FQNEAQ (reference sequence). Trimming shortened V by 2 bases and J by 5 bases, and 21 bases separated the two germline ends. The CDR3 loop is CASSLSVQGPRGETQYF. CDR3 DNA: TGTGCCAGCAGCTTATCTGTTCAGGGCCCGCGGGGCGAGACCCAGTACTTC.

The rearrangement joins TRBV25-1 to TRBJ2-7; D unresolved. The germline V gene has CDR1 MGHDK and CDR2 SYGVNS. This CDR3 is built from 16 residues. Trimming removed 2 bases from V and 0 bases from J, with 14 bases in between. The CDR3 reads CASSEMVGSSSYEQYF. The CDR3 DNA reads TGTGCCAGCAGTGAAATGGTAGGATCTAGCTCCTACGAGCAGTACTTC.